The T cell receptor (beta chain) under discussion was sequenced for a study of blood T cell repertoires in COVID-19. This clone is a singleton in its sample. V lost 5 bases and J lost 2; bases outside the gene matches: 3. Germline V gene data show CDR1 as SGHKS and CDR2 as YYEKEE (reference sequence). The CDR3 totals 14 residues. Some clones are missing from TCRdb's copy, which holds only in-frame ones; the method was immunoSEQ multiplex PCR. The data show under 130,000 clones, about 91% seen once. The specimen was peripheral blood. The V call is TRBV5-5, the J call TRBJ2-7; 11 bases agree with TRBD1. This receptor was taken from a human donor in a cohort sampled during active COVID-19. CDR3 coding DNA: TGTGCCAGCAGGCCGGGACAGGGGGCCTACGAGCAGTACTTC. Encoded protein: CASRPGQGAYEQYF.